This T cell receptor (beta chain) was observed in a study of CD8+ T cells in alopecia areata. Study context: Spontaneously alopecic C3H/HeJ graft donors, about 6-13 months old, gave skin to roughly 6-10-week-old female C3H/HeJ mice.

Regarding the study as a whole: With patients, TCR sharing proved less clear than in mice, a difference possibly related to HLA. Higher clonality was seen in lesional scalp than in normal scalp, especially in alopecia totalis/universalis.

This clone appeared a few times. Its specificity is unknown. Genes and germline are mouse. The same CDR3 can be traced to other DNA sequences in this sample. It was cDNA, reverse transcribed from extracted RNA, that served as the sequencing template. The table came from immunoSEQ multiplex PCR; TCRdb's copy has only in-frame clones and leaves some out. Singletons are absent from the sample, which has approximately 280,000 clones. A panel of CD4, CD8alpha, NKG2D, NKG2ACE and other markers served to sort pooled cutaneous lymph node cells. The TCR was taken from a C3H/HeJ mouse with alopecia areata. This line is of MHC haplotype H2-k. What was sequenced was CD4+ T cells sorted from a lymph node.

The covered CDR3 bases are TGCACCTGCAGTGCCCGACAGGGGGCCTCCTAT. Its translation is CTCSARQGASY. The whole CDR3 sequence is CTCSARQGASYEQYF. The rearrangement links TRBV1 to TRBJ2-7, with 10 bases aligning to TRBD1. Read coverage stops 4 residues before the CDR3 terminus; the germline J gene supplies the remainder. The CDR3 has 15 amino acids. Germline V gives CDR1 NSQYPW, CDR2 LRSPGD (reference sequence). V shed 3 bases and J 0 bases; nucleotides not matched to a gene: 2.